Below, one T cell receptor beta chain is given with its context. The sample belongs to a study of cytotoxic CD8 clonotypes in ibrutinib-treated CLL. Profiled with immunoSEQ multiplex PCR; TCRdb holds only in-frame clones, not every one. The sample contains some 200,000 clones, roughly three quarters of which appear only once. This CDR3 has 15 residues. Trimming at V came to 4 bases and at J to 1 base, leaving 7 bases not matched to a gene. Looked up from germline, CDR1 is SQVTM and CDR2 is ANQGSEA. The receptor was derived from a human donor with chronic lymphocytic leukemia. The sample consisted of PBMCs, taken after 12 months of ibrutinib treatment. The V gene is TRBV29-1, the J gene TRBJ1-1; TRBD1 matches 9 bases. The CDR3, as DNA: TGCAGCGTTGCCCGCCGGACAGGGGCGAACACTGAAGCTTTCTTT. It is translated as CSVARRTGANTEAFF. Drawing the rest from reference TRBV29-1 and TRBJ1-1, the complete variable domain is SAVISQKPSRDICQRGTSLTIQCQVDSQVTMMFWYRQQPGQSLTLIATANQGSEATYESGFVIDKFPISRPNLTFSTLTVSNMSPEDSSIYLCSVARRTGANTEAFFGQGTRLTVV.